This record covers a single T cell receptor beta chain. Its antigen is unidentified. The junction and the germline gene differ at one end; a read error may be behind it. These data are taken from a study of breast tumors, draining lymph nodes, adjacent tissues. Findings of the study overall: Tumor repertoires ranked between lymph nodes and nontumor tissue in diversity, with V and J gene preferences. Luminal-like breast cancer showed significantly higher tumor–nontumor repertoire similarity than basal-like. Tumor T cell lymph node origin was a supported hypothesis, not proven. Most tumor T cells seemingly derive from lymph node, then expand in tumor.

The CDR3 is 15 residues long. Germline V gene sequence: CDR1 SEHNR, CDR2 FQNEAQ (reference sequence). One entry per CDR3 protein results from TCRdb running MiXCR on the multiplex PCR reads. The table includes under 75,000 distinct CDR3 sequences, approximately 57% detected once. The specimen was breast tumor tissue. This chain connects TRBV7-9 to TRBJ1-3; TRBD1 matches 7 bases. This clonotype was sampled from a female donor with breast cancer. Some clones in this sample may be carry-over from other donors' samples. The CDR3 region has the DNA TGTGCCGGCAGCCCTCGACAGGGTCATGGAAACACCATATATTTT. Its protein is CAGSPRQGHGNTIYF.